The next 32 T cell receptor beta chains were all read from a single sample in a study of T cells after yellow fever vaccination. One entry per CDR3 protein results from TCRdb running MiXCR on the 5' RACE reads. The sample lists about 74,000 distinct CDR3 sequences; more than 5.5% were seen once. The material sequenced was CD8+ T cells sorted from PBMCs, taken roughly 5 days after the first yellow fever vaccination. The source of these receptors is a man between 18 and 35 years old who received the YFV17D yellow fever vaccine.

This clonotype was seen a handful of times. The CDR3 sequence: CASSLDGASTDTQYF. The CDR3 DNA is TGCGCCAGCAGCTTGGACGGGGCTAGCACAGATACGCAGTATTTT. The chain recombines TRBV5-1 with TRBJ2-3; D may match TRBD1 or TRBD2 (5 bases each). CDR1 and CDR2 from the germline V gene are SGHRS and YFSETQ. The CDR3 is made up of 15 amino acids. Trimming removed 0 bases from V and 0 bases from J, with 8 bases in between.

This clonotype was counted only a few times. This sequence joins TRBV12-3 or TRBV12-4 and TRBJ1-2, with a tentative D call TRBD1 (6 bases). V lost 3 bases to trimming and J lost 7 bases, with 12 bases between them. This CDR3 region has 13 residues. The CDR3 nucleotides read TGTGCCAGCAGTTTTGCGGACAGACCTGGCTACACCTTC. This encodes CASSFADRPGYTF.

This clonotype appeared a few times. This sequence joins TRBV11-2 and TRBJ1-6; D is ambiguous. V lost 5 bases and J 9 bases, leaving 14 bases between the germline ends. The length of the CDR3 is 14 residues. CDR1 SGHAT and CDR2 FQNNGV come from the germline V gene. DNA of the CDR3: TGTGCCAGCAGCCGATTTGGACTGACTTCACCCCTCCACTTT. Amino acid sequence: CASSRFGLTSPLHF. The variable domain in full, completed from reference TRBV11-2 and TRBJ1-6, reads EAGVAQSPRYKIIEKRQSVAFWCNPISGHATLYWYQQILGQGPKLLIQFQNNGVVDDSQLPKDRFSAERLKGVDSTLKIQPAKLEDSAVYLCASSRFGLTSPLHFGNGTRLTVT.

The chain recombines TRBV24-1 with TRBJ2-5; D gene unclear. The germline V and J ends were trimmed by 3 bases and 4 bases, with 11 bases remaining between them. This CDR3 region has 14 residues. Germline CDR1 and CDR2: KGHDR and SFDVKD. CDR3 DNA sequence: TGTGCCACCAGTGATATAGGGCGCGGAGAGACCCAGTACTTC. Protein product: CATSDIGRGETQYF.

This clonotype turned up a few times. This sequence joins TRBV5-1 and TRBJ2-5, with D unresolved. Per the germline V gene, CDR1 is SGHRS and CDR2 is YFSETQ. The CDR3 is 15 amino acids. Trimming shortened V by 4 bases and J by 3 bases, and 16 bases separated the two germline ends. The CDR3 protein is CASSPWGINEETQYF. CDR3 DNA: TGCGCCAGCAGCCCCTGGGGTATCAATGAAGAGACCCAGTACTTC.

V usage is TRBV6-5 and J usage is TRBJ2-7; D is possibly TRBD1 (5 bases). Germline V gene sequence: CDR1 MNHEY, CDR2 SVGAGI. V was trimmed by 2 bases and J by 3 bases, leaving 11 bases between them. This CDR3 contains 14 residues. The CDR3 loop is CASSYEQRGYEQYF. In DNA, the CDR3 is TGTGCCAGCAGTTACGAGCAAAGGGGCTACGAGCAGTACTTC.

The chain uses TRBV7-8 and TRBJ2-5; a weak D match, TRBD2 (5 bases). The V gene's germline CDR1 is SGHVS and CDR2 FQNEAQ. V was clipped by 3 bases and J by 5 bases, with 16 bases between them. The CDR3 has 15 amino acids. This CDR3 reads CASSLLDPPGETQYF. In nucleotides, the CDR3 is TGTGCCAGCAGCTTGTTGGACCCTCCGGGGGAGACCCAGTACTTC.

In its sample, this clonotype was seen many times. The chain has TRBV20-1 and TRBJ1-5, with 7 positions matching TRBD1. The CDR3 runs to 15 residues. Germline-derived CDR1 and CDR2 are DFQATT and SNEGSKA (reference sequence). With V trimmed by 0 bases and J by 6 bases, 8 bases remained unmatched. The DNA for the CDR3 is TGCAGTGCTAGAGATCCGACAGGGTGGGCTCAGCCCCAGCATTTT. It yields the protein CSARDPTGWAQPQHF.

The chain links TRBV4-1 to TRBJ2-7; D may be TRBD2 (5 bases). V gave up 1 base and J gave up 2 bases, with 9 bases separating them. This CDR3 region has 14 residues. Germline V gene sequence: CDR1 MGHRA, CDR2 YSYEKL. In DNA form, the CDR3 reads TGCGCCAGCAGCCAAGTCGACGGGGCCTACGAGCAGTACTTC. It specifies CASSQVDGAYEQYF.

In this sample, this clonotype turned up many times. J is TRBJ2-1 and V is TRBV20-1; a weak D match, TRBD2 (5 bases). The CDR3 has 14 amino acids. The germline gives CDR1 DFQATT, CDR2 SNEGSKA (reference sequence). V was clipped by 0 bases and J by 12 bases, with 18 bases between them. In DNA, the CDR3 is TGCAGTGCTAGAGAAGAACTAGTAGTGCAAGGGCAGTTCTTC. Encoded protein: CSAREELVVQGQFF.

The chain is built from TRBV7-1 and TRBJ1-2; D unclear. TRBV7-1 is labeled an ORF, and its function is uncertain. The CDR3 totals 13 residues. Trimming took 3 bases from V and 7 from J, leaving 12 bases between them. The CDR3 protein is CASSSGSLCGYTF. The CDR3 region has the DNA TGTGCCAGCAGCTCCGGGAGTCTCTGTGGCTACACCTTC.

The table lists this clonotype with many counts. The chain couples TRBV6-5 to TRBJ2-2; 7 bases fit TRBD1. Losses at the gene ends were 4 bases for V and 3 bases for J; bases not matched to a gene: 5. Germline V CDR1 and CDR2: MNHEY, SVGAGI. The CDR3 loop spans 15 amino acids. The CDR3 here is CASSLGQTDTGELFF. CDR3 coding DNA: TGTGCCAGCAGTTTGGGACAGACCGACACCGGGGAGCTGTTTTTT.

Ten or more counts support this clonotype. This rearrangement joins TRBV4-1 to TRBJ2-1, with TRBD2 matching over 7 bases. Germline V gene lookup returns CDR1 MGHRA and CDR2 YSYEKL. The CDR3 has 15 amino acids. V shed 8 bases, J shed 4 bases, and the junction held 11 bases outside the gene matches. The CDR3 bases are TGCGCCAGCGGTTGGGGGGGGGTAGGGTACAATGAGCAGTTCTTC. Translated: CASGWGGVGYNEQFF.

This clonotype occurred many times. The chain carries TRBV12-3 or TRBV12-4 and TRBJ1-2; D ambiguous. V shed 5 bases and J shed 1 base, with 8 bases lying between them. This CDR3 contains 13 residues. For the CDR3, the DNA is TGTGCCAGCAGTCAGACACTTAACTATGGCTACACCTTC. Its translation: CASSQTLNYGYTF.

This clonotype was seen only a few times. The chain couples TRBV9 to TRBJ2-3; either TRBD1 or TRBD2 may fit D (6 bases each). Germline CDR1 is SGDLS and CDR2 is YYNGEE. The CDR3 length is 16 residues. The germline V and J ends were trimmed by 3 bases and 1 base, with 15 bases remaining between them. CDR3 region: CASSGTRGRGTDTQYF. The CDR3 region has the DNA TGTGCCAGCAGCGGTACTCGGGGGCGGGGCACAGATACGCAGTATTTT.

The sample holds a few counts of this clonotype. V gene TRBV9 combines with J gene TRBJ1-1, with D perhaps matching TRBD1 (6 bases). Germline CDR1 SGDLS, CDR2 YYNGEE. This CDR3 region has 14 residues. Trimming cost V 9 bases and J 10 bases, with 25 bases left between them. Written as DNA, the CDR3 is TGTGCCACGTCTCCGGTATGGGACACCAGACGAGCTTTCTTT. This gives the protein CATSPVWDTRRAFF.

The V gene is TRBV27, the J gene TRBJ2-5, with D uncertain. The CDR3 is made up of 13 amino acids. In germline, CDR1 is MNHEY, CDR2 SMNVEV (reference sequence). V lost 3 bases and J lost 5, with 10 bases in between. CDR3 sequence (DNA): TGTGCCAGCAGTTTCTCTAGAACGGAGACCCAGTACTTC. This encodes CASSFSRTETQYF.

In its sample, this clonotype was seen many times. CDR3 residues: CASSPYRDSNQPQHF. The CDR3 DNA follows: TGCGCCAGCAGCCCGTACCGGGATAGCAATCAGCCCCAGCATTTT. The rearrangement links TRBV4-3 to TRBJ1-5; D remains unclear. This CDR3 spans 15 amino acids. Germline V CDR1 and CDR2: LGHNA, YSLEER. V was shortened by 4 bases and J by 0 bases, with 10 bases between the two germline ends.

The gene calls are TRBV7-9 and TRBJ2-5, with D unclear. Trimming removed 1 base from V and 7 bases from J, with 10 bases in between. The germline V gene has CDR1 SEHNR and CDR2 FQNEAQ (reference sequence). The CDR3 extends over 13 amino acids. The CDR3: CASSLEHRGTQYF. The CDR3 DNA reads as TGTGCCAGCAGCTTAGAGCACCGAGGGACCCAGTACTTC.

Ten or more counts support this clonotype. This chain connects TRBV7-9 to TRBJ2-7; 7 positions match TRBD1. The trim removed 2 bases at V and 3 bases at J, leaving 10 bases unmatched. The CDR3 has 16 residues. Germline CDR1 SEHNR, CDR2 FQNEAQ (reference sequence). CDR3: CASSLYEGTENYEQYF. The CDR3 DNA reads TGTGCCAGCAGCTTATATGAGGGGACAGAAAACTACGAGCAGTACTTC.

DNA for the CDR3: TGTGCCAGCAGCAATCAGGGTAACAATCAGCCCCAGCATTTT. Translation: CASSNQGNNQPQHF. The rearrangement joins TRBV5-6 to TRBJ1-5; TRBD1 is a possible D gene (5 bases). This CDR3 is built from 14 residues. Per germline, CDR1 SGHDT and CDR2 YYEEEE. The V end lost 4 bases, the J end lost 3 bases, and 11 bases lay between the germline ends.

This clonotype was counted only a few times. The chain carries TRBV4-2 and TRBJ2-1, with a possible D match to TRBD1 (5 bases). The CDR3 runs to 14 residues. V lost 2 bases, J lost 10 bases, and 15 bases lay in between. Germline V gene sequence: CDR1 LGHNA, CDR2 YNFKEQ. In DNA, the CDR3 is TGTGCCAGCAGCCAAAAGGGGATAGGCTTCGAGCAGTTCTTC. Translated: CASSQKGIGFEQFF.

This clonotype turned up a few times. The rearrangement joins TRBV19 to TRBJ1-5; D uncertain. V shed 6 bases and J shed 7 bases, with 13 bases lying between them. The CDR3 is 13 amino acids. The V gene's germline CDR1 is LNHDA and CDR2 SQIVND (reference sequence). The DNA of the CDR3 is TGTGCCAGTAGGGGTGAAGGGATCCAGCCCCAGCATTTT. It yields the protein CASRGEGIQPQHF.

This clonotype came up many times. CDR3 sequence reads: CASSQDWTAERSLFF. CDR3 in DNA: TGCGCCAGCAGCCAAGATTGGACAGCCGAGAGGTCTCTGTTTTTT. The chain links TRBV4-3 to TRBJ1-4, with D possibly being TRBD1 (6 bases). The CDR3 contains 15 residues. Deletions cut 0 bases from V and 14 bases from J, with 19 bases between. Germline CDR1 reads LGHNA; CDR2 reads YSLEER.

This clonotype was counted a few times. This rearrangement joins TRBV19 to TRBJ2-1, with D maybe TRBD2 (6 bases). Germline assignment: CDR1 LNHDA and CDR2 SQIVND (reference sequence). This CDR3 is built from 16 residues. The V and J ends lost 6 bases and 0 bases respectively, with 15 bases between them. In DNA, the CDR3 is TGTGCCAGTAGATCGGGACTCACGAGCTCCTACAATGAGCAGTTCTTC. This encodes CASRSGLTSSYNEQFF.

The chain carries TRBV6-1 and TRBJ2-5, with D unclear. Germline CDR1 reads MNHNS; CDR2 reads SASEGT. Trimming removed 6 bases at V and 1 base at J, with 12 bases between. The CDR3 covers 14 residues. The CDR3 is CASSLGSPQETQYF. CDR3 in DNA: TGTGCCAGCAGCCTAGGCAGCCCCCAAGAGACCCAGTACTTC.

This clonotype has a count of ten or more. This chain uses TRBV4-1 with TRBJ2-1, with 8 bases matching TRBD2. This CDR3 has 17 amino acids. V lost 0 bases, J lost 8 bases, and 12 bases stayed unmatched. The germline CDR1 and CDR2 sequences are MGHRA and YSYEKL. The CDR3 region has the DNA TGCGCCAGCAGCCAAGATCTACCCGGGGGGGCTAGGGATGAGCAGTTCTTC. It encodes CASSQDLPGGARDEQFF.

This sequence joins TRBV5-4 and TRBJ1-6; D call uncertain. This CDR3 is 15 amino acids long. The germline V gene has CDR1 SGHNT and CDR2 YYREEE (reference sequence). V dropped 2 bases and J dropped 9 bases, with 15 bases sitting between them. Written as DNA, the CDR3 is TGTGCCAGCAGCTTTGAGGGAACCTTTTCTTCACCCCTCCACTTT. Translated, it gives CASSFEGTFSSPLHF.

A few counts support this clonotype. The chain links TRBV5-8 to TRBJ2-3, with D uncertain. V lost 1 base, J lost 4 bases, and 16 bases lay in between. This CDR3 contains 16 residues. Germline CDR1 and CDR2: SGHTS and YDEGEE. DNA for the CDR3: TGTGCCAGCAGCTTGATCGGCCCAACGGCCGCAGATACGCAGTATTTT. Its translation: CASSLIGPTAADTQYF.

This chain uses TRBV5-8 with TRBJ1-1; D gene uncertain. Germline V gene lookup returns CDR1 SGHTS and CDR2 YDEGEE. CDR3 length: 14 amino acids. Trimming shortened V by 5 bases and J by 6 bases, and 17 bases separated the two germline ends. DNA of the CDR3: TGTGCCAGCAGACGCAGGCTCTCGTACTCTGAAGCTTTCTTT. Translation gives CASRRRLSYSEAFF. The full variable domain, in which reference TRBV5-8 and TRBJ1-1 provide the parts outside the CDR3, is EAGVTQSPTHLIKTRGQQATLRCSPISGHTSVYWYQQALGLGLQFLLWYDEGEERNRGNFPPRFSGRQFPNYSSELNVNALELEDSALYLCASRRRLSYSEAFFGQGTRLTVV.

This clonotype was detected many times. DNA for the CDR3: TGTGCCAGCAGCTTGGAGGGGGACCGGTACATTCAGTACTTC. Amino acid sequence: CASSLEGDRYIQYF. This chain links TRBV5-6 with TRBJ2-4; a possible D gene is TRBD1 (6 bases). This CDR3 has 14 amino acids. Germline CDR1 and CDR2: SGHDT and YYEEEE. Trimming left V 0 bases short and J 8 bases short, with 12 bases between.

The chain employs TRBV5-1 and TRBJ2-5, with D unclear. Trimming pared 0 bases from V and 2 bases from J, leaving 5 bases between. This CDR3 region has 13 residues. Germline assignment: CDR1 SGHRS and CDR2 YFSETQ. This CDR3 reads CASSLEQQETQYF. In DNA, the CDR3 is TGCGCCAGCAGCTTGGAGCAGCAAGAGACCCAGTACTTC.